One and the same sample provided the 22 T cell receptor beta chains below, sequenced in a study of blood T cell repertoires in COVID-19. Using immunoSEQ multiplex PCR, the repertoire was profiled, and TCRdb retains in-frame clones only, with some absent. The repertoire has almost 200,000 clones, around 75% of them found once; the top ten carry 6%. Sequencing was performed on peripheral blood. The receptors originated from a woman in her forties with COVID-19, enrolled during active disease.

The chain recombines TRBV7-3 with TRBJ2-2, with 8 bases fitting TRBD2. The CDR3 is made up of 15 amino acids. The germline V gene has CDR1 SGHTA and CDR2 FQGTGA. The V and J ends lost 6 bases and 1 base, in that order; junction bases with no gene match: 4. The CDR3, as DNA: TGTGCCAGCAGTCTGACTAGCGAGAACACCGGGGAGCTGTTTTTT. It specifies CASSLTSENTGELFF.

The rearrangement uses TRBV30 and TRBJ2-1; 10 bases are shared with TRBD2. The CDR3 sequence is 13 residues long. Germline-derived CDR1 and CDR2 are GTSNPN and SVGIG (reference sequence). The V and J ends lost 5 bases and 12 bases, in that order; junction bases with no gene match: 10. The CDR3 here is CAWASGGAVRQFF. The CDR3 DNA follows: TGTGCCTGGGCAAGCGGGGGGGCTGTTCGGCAGTTCTTC. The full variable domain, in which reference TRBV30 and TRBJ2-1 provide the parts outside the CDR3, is SQTIHQWPATLVQPVGSPLSLECTVEGTSNPNLYWYRQAAGRGLQLLFYSVGIGQISSEVPQNLSASRPQDRQFILSSKKLLLSDSGFYLCAWASGGAVRQFFGPGTRLTVL.

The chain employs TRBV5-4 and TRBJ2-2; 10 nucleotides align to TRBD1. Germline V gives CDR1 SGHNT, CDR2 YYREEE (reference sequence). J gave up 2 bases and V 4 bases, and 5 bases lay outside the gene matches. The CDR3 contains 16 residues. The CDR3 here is CASSGRQGANTGELFF. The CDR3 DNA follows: TGTGCCAGCAGCGGTAGACAGGGGGCTAACACCGGGGAGCTGTTTTTT.

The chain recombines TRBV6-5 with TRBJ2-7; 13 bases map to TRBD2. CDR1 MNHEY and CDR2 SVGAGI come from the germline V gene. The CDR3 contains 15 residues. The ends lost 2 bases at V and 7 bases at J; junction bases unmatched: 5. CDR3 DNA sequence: TGTGCCAGCAGTTACACTAGCGGGGGGGCTCGGGAGCAGTACTTC. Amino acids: CASSYTSGGAREQYF.

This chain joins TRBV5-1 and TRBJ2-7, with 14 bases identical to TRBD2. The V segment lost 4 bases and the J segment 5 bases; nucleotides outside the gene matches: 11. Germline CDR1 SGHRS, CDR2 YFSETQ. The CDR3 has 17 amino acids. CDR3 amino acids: CASSPIRGLAGADEQYF. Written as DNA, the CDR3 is TGCGCCAGCAGCCCTATTAGGGGACTAGCGGGAGCCGACGAGCAGTACTTC.

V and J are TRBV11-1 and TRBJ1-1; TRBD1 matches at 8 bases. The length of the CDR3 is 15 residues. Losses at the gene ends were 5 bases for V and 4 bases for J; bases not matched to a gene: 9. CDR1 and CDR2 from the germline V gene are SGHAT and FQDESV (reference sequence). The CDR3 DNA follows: TGTGCCAGCAGCCCTCTAAGGGACAGGAGCACTGAAGCTTTCTTT. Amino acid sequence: CASSPLRDRSTEAFF.

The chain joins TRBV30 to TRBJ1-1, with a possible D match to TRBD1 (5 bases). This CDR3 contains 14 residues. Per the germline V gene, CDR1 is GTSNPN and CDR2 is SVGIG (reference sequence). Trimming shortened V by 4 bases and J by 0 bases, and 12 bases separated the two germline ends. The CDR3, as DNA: TGTGCCTGGATCGCTGACAGTCTGAACACTGAAGCTTTCTTT. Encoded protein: CAWIADSLNTEAFF.

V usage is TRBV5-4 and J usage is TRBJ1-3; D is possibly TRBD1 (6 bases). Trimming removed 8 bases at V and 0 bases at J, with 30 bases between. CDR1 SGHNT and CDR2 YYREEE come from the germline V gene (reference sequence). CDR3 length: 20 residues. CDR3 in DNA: TGTGCCAGTTCCCTAAGCCGCAGGGGCTCCCACACAAGCTCTGGAAACACCATATATTTT. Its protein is CASSLSRRGSHTSSGNTIYF.

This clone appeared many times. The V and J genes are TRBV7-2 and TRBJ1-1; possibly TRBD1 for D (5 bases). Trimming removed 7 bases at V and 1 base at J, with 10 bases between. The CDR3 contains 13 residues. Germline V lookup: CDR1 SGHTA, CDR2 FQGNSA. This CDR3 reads CASILGPNTEAFF. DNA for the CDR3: TGTGCCAGCATACTGGGGCCGAACACTGAAGCTTTCTTT.

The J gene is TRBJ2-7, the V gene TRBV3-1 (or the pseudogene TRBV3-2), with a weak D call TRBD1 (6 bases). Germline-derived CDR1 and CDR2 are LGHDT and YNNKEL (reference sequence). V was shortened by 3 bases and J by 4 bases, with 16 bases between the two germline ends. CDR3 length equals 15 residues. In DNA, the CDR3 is TGTGCCAGCAGCCATGGGACAACCGGTAGGTACGAGCAGTACTTC. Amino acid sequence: CASSHGTTGRYEQYF.

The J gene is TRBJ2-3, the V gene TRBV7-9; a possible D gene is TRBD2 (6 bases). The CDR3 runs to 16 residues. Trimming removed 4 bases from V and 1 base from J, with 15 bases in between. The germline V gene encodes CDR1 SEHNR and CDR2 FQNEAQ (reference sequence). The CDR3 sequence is CASSSGVESGTDTQYF. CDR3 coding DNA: TGTGCCAGCAGCTCGGGGGTCGAGAGTGGCACAGATACGCAGTATTTT.

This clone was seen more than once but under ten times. The CDR3 loop reads CASSLGTGRSNTEAFF. In DNA form, the CDR3 reads TGTGCCAGCAGCTTAGGCACAGGTCGGTCGAACACTGAAGCTTTCTTT. This sequence joins TRBV5-8 and TRBJ1-1; maybe TRBD1 (5 bases). The V and J ends lost 2 bases and 1 base respectively, with 15 bases between them. Per germline, CDR1 SGHTS and CDR2 YDEGEE. The CDR3 spans 16 residues. The full variable domain, with the rest looked up from reference TRBV5-8 and TRBJ1-1, is EAGVTQSPTHLIKTRGQQATLRCSPISGHTSVYWYQQALGLGLQFLLWYDEGEERNRGNFPPRFSGRQFPNYSSELNVNALELEDSALYLCASSLGTGRSNTEAFFGQGTRLTVV.

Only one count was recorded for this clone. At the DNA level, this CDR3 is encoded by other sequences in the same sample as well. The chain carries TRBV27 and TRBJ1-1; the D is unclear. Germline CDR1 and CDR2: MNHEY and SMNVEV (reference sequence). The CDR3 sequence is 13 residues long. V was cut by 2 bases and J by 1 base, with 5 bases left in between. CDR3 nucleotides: TGTGCCAGCAGTTTAGGCCAGAACACTGAAGCTTTCTTT. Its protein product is CASSLGQNTEAFF.

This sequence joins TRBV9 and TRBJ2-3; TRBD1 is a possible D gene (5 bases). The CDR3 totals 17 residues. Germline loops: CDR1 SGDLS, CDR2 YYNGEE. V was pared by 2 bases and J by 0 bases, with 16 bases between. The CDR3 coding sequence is TGTGCCAGCAGCGTGCTCCCCCAGGGATCTAGCACAGATACGCAGTATTTT. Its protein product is CASSVLPQGSSTDTQYF.

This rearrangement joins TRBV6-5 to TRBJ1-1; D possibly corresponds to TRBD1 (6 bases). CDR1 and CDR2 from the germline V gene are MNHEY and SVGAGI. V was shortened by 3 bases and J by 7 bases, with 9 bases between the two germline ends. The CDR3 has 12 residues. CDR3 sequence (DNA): TGTGCCAGCAGTTATCTGACAGGTGAAGCTTTCTTT. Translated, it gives CASSYLTGEAFF.

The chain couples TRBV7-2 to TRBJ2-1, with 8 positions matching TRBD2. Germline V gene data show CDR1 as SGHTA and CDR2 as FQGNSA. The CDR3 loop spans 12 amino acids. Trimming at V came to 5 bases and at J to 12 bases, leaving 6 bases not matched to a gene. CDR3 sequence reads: CASSPGLAGQFF. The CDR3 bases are TGTGCCAGCAGCCCCGGACTAGCCGGGCAGTTCTTC. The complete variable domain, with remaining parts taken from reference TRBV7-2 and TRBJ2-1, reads GAGVSQSPSNKVTEKGKDVELRCDPISGHTALYWYRQSLGQGLEFLIYFQGNSAPDKSGLPSDRFSAERTGGSVSTLTIQRTQQEDSAVYLCASSPGLAGQFFGPGTRLTVL.

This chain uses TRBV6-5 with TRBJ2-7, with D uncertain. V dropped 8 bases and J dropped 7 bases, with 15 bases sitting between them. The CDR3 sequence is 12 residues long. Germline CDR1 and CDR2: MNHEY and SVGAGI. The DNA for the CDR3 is TGTGCCAGCGGGCCATCAAATCGGGAGCAGTACTTC. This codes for CASGPSNREQYF.

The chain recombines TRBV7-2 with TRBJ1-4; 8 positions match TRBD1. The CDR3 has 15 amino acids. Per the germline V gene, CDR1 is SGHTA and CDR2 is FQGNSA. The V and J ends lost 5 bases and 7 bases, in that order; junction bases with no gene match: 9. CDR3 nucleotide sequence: TGTGCCAGCAGCCCCCAGACAGGGGAGGGTGAAAAACTGTTTTTT. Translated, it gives CASSPQTGEGEKLFF.

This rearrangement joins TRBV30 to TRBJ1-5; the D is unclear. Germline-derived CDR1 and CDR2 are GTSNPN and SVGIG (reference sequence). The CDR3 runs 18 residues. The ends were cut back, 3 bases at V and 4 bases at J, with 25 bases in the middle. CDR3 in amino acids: CAWRSKDFKGLTNQPQHF. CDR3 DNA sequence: TGTGCCTGGAGGTCAAAGGACTTTAAAGGGTTGACAAATCAGCCCCAGCATTTT.

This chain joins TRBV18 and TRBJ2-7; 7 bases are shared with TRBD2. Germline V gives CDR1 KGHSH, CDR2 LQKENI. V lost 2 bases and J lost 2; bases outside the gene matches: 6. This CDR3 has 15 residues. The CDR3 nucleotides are TGTGCCAGCTCACCAGGGAGGGGAGATGCCTACGAGCAGTACTTC. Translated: CASSPGRGDAYEQYF.

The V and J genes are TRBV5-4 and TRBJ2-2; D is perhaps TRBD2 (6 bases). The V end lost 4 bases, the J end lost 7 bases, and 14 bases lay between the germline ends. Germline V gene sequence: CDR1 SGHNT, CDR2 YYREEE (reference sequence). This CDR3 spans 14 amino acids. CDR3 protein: CASSPPVGGGELFF. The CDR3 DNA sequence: TGTGCCAGCAGCCCACCGGTGGGGGGCGGGGAGCTGTTTTTT.

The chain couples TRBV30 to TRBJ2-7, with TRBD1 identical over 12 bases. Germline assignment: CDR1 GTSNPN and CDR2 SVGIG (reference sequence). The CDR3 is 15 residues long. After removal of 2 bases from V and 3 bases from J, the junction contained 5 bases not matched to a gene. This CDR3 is CAWSPGTGGFYEQYF. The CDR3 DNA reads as TGTGCCTGGAGTCCCGGGACAGGGGGCTTCTACGAGCAGTACTTC.